Sequencing of this TCR beta chain was carried out in a study of STAT5B mutations in CD4+ large granular lymphocyte leukemia. Study outcomes and limitations: Without HLA matching, higher CD4+ than CD8+ T-LGLL clonality could reflect small sample size. TRBV06-family usage was enriched in top patient clones (8/27) versus controls (2/35).

In its sample, this clone was seen once. What it recognizes is unknown. Method: immunoSEQ multiplex PCR; TCRdb's copy keeps in-frame clones and lacks some. The sample shows approximately 32,000 clones, 65% to 70% of them seen only once. The ends were cut back, 2 bases at V and 5 bases at J, with 21 bases in the middle. CDR1 is SGHVS, CDR2 FNYEAQ, per germline. The CDR3 length is 17 residues. The sequence was collected from a human donor in good health. The sequenced material came from CD4+ T cells from blood buffy coats. The rearrangement joins TRBV7-6 to TRBJ2-5; a weak D match, TRBD1 (7 bases). The CDR3, as DNA: TGTGCCAGCAGCTTACGAACGAATTACAGGGGACTGGAGACCCAGTACTTC. It encodes CASSLRTNYRGLETQYF.